Below, 22 T cell receptor beta chains from the same sample are listed, as sequenced in a study of blood T cell repertoires in COVID-19. Produced via immunoSEQ multiplex PCR; TCRdb's table is partial and in-frame only. The sample lists 150,000 to 200,000 clones, roughly 80% occurring once. The sample comprised peripheral blood. The receptors stem from a woman older than 75 with acute or convalescent COVID-19.

CDR3 amino acids: CASSWTRTGKYTYEQYF. As DNA, the CDR3 is TGTGCCAGCAGCTGGACTCGGACAGGAAAATACACCTACGAGCAGTACTTC. V usage is TRBV5-6 and J usage is TRBJ2-7; 7 nucleotides match TRBD1. CDR3 length equals 17 residues. With V trimmed by 3 bases and J by 2 bases, 14 bases remained unmatched. The germline gives CDR1 SGHDT, CDR2 YYEEEE.

The chain employs TRBV9 and TRBJ2-7; 8 bases line up with TRBD2. Germline V CDR1 and CDR2: SGDLS, YYNGEE. The CDR3 sequence is 16 residues long. The junction had 6 bases not matched to a gene; V was cut back by 0 bases and J by 1 base. This chain's CDR3 is CASSVAASGRSYEQYF. CDR3 DNA sequence: TGTGCCAGCAGCGTAGCGGCGAGCGGGAGATCCTACGAGCAGTACTTC.

The chain combines TRBV11-3 with TRBJ2-1; D might be TRBD2 (6 bases). The V and J ends lost 4 bases and 10 bases respectively, with 17 bases between them. Germline V lookup: CDR1 SGHNT, CDR2 YENEEA. The CDR3 has 14 residues. The CDR3 loop is CASSSRDSLSEQFF. CDR3 DNA sequence: TGTGCCAGCAGCTCCCGGGACTCCCTCTCCGAGCAGTTCTTC. Using reference TRBV11-3 and TRBJ2-1 for the parts outside the CDR3, the full variable domain is EAGVVQSPRYKIIEKKQPVAFWCNPISGHNTLYWYLQNLGQGPELLIRYENEEAVDDSQLPKDRFSAERLKGVDSTLKIQPAELGDSAVYLCASSSRDSLSEQFFGPGTRLTVL.

J is TRBJ2-2 and V is TRBV23-1, with D possibly matching TRBD2 (5 bases). TRBV23-1 is given ORF status, its function remaining uncertain. V lost 3 bases and J lost 5, with 10 bases in between. CDR3 length: 14 amino acids. DNA of the CDR3: TGCGCCAGCAGTCACACCTCGGGGACCGGGGAGCTGTTTTTT. Its protein product is CASSHTSGTGELFF.

The rearrangement uses TRBV18 and TRBJ2-3, with D possibly matching TRBD2 (5 bases). The CDR3 runs to 14 residues. V lost 1 base and J 3 bases, leaving 8 bases between the germline ends. The V gene's germline CDR1 is KGHSH and CDR2 LQKENI. The CDR3 reads CASSPLSGTDTQYF. In DNA form, the CDR3 reads TGTGCCAGCTCACCACTCTCGGGAACAGATACGCAGTATTTT.

This clone came up many times. The chain employs TRBV27 and TRBJ2-1; 7 nucleotides match TRBD2. The CDR3 contains 14 residues. Germline V gives CDR1 MNHEY, CDR2 SMNVEV (reference sequence). With V trimmed by 5 bases and J by 3 bases, 4 bases remained unmatched. CDR3 sequence (DNA): TGTGCCAGCAGTCCTCGGGACTACTACAATGAGCAGTTCTTC. Translating it yields CASSPRDYYNEQFF.

This clone was detected ten times or more. V is TRBV4-3 and J is TRBJ1-5; the match to TRBD1 covers 7 bases. This CDR3 has 15 amino acids. The V gene's germline CDR1 is LGHNA and CDR2 YSLEER. The trim removed 1 base at V and 3 bases at J, leaving 3 bases unmatched. This CDR3 is CASSQVTGFNQPQHF. The CDR3 nucleotides read TGCGCCAGCAGCCAAGTGACAGGGTTCAATCAGCCCCAGCATTTT.

J is TRBJ2-1 and V is TRBV28; D might be TRBD1 (6 bases). This CDR3 is built from 16 residues. V shed 4 bases and J shed 3 bases, with 16 bases lying between them. Per the germline V gene, CDR1 is MDHEN and CDR2 is SYDVKM. This CDR3 reads CASSSPGGDYYNEQFF. CDR3 DNA sequence: TGTGCCAGCAGTTCGCCTGGGGGCGACTACTACAATGAGCAGTTCTTC.

This clone was recorded once. The V call is TRBV5-5, the J call TRBJ2-7; 7 positions agree with TRBD1. CDR1 is SGHKS, CDR2 YYEKEE, per germline (reference sequence). This CDR3 has 14 residues. The junction had 6 bases not matched to a gene; V was cut back by 1 base and J by 5 bases. CDR3 in amino acids: CASSLTSGTDEQYF. CDR3 sequence (DNA): TGTGCCAGCAGCTTGACCTCCGGGACAGACGAGCAGTACTTC.

The V and J genes are TRBV19 and TRBJ2-3; possibly TRBD2 for D (6 bases). Deletions cut 8 bases from V and 5 bases from J, with 17 bases between. From germline, CDR1 is LNHDA and CDR2 SQIVND (reference sequence). The CDR3 totals 14 residues. DNA for the CDR3: TGTGCCAGTCGTCGGGGGTCCAGTGTAGATACGCAGTATTTT. It codes for CASRRGSSVDTQYF.

The chain joins TRBV5-1 to TRBJ2-2; TRBD2 matches 14 bases. V was pared by 3 bases and J by 5 bases, with 6 bases of the junction left unmatched. This CDR3 spans 17 amino acids. CDR1 and CDR2 from the germline V gene are SGHRS and YFSETQ. Here the CDR3 reads CASSSGLAGAGTGELFF. The CDR3 bases are TGCGCCAGCAGCTCGGGACTAGCGGGAGCGGGAACCGGGGAGCTGTTTTTT.

V and J are TRBV6-2 or TRBV6-3 and TRBJ2-3, with no clear D. CDR1 is MNHEY and CDR2 is SVGEGT in the germline V gene. The CDR3 totals 15 residues. Trimming removed 2 bases at V and 0 bases at J, with 9 bases between. The CDR3, as DNA: TGTGCCAGCAGTTACAGGAGCTTAAGCACAGATACGCAGTATTTT. It specifies CASSYRSLSTDTQYF.

The V and J genes are TRBV12-5 and TRBJ2-2, with D perhaps matching TRBD1 (5 bases). This CDR3 has 15 residues. Germline V gives CDR1 LGHNT, CDR2 FRNRAP. The germline V and J ends were trimmed by 6 bases and 1 base, with 12 bases remaining between them. The CDR3 here is CASGSGSGNTGELFF. The CDR3 DNA reads as TGTGCTAGTGGGTCAGGGTCGGGGAACACCGGGGAGCTGTTTTTT.

The chain has TRBV9 and TRBJ2-7, with 13 bases matching TRBD2. The germline gives CDR1 SGDLS, CDR2 YYNGEE. V lost 3 bases, J lost 2 bases, and 5 bases stayed unmatched. This CDR3 contains 16 residues. In DNA, the CDR3 is TGTGCCAGCAGCGCAGGACTAGCGGGAGCCCCCTACGAGCAGTACTTC. This encodes CASSAGLAGAPYEQYF.

The chain combines TRBV3-1 (or the pseudogene TRBV3-2) with TRBJ2-1; maybe TRBD1 (6 bases). Germline V gene sequence: CDR1 LGHDT, CDR2 YNNKEL (reference sequence). The V end lost 5 bases, the J end lost 12 bases, and 14 bases lay between the germline ends. CDR3 size: 12 residues. CDR3 amino acids: CASSDPGQGQFF. The CDR3 nucleotides read TGTGCCAGCAGCGACCCGGGACAAGGGCAGTTCTTC.

The chain combines TRBV7-2 with TRBJ1-2; 12 bases are shared with TRBD1. The germline CDR1 and CDR2 sequences are SGHTA and FQGNSA. This CDR3 spans 16 amino acids. The trim removed 4 bases at V and 7 bases at J, leaving 10 bases unmatched. CDR3 nucleotides: TGTGCCAGCAGCTCGTCCGGGACAGGGGGCATCGCTGGCTACACCTTC. Its protein product is CASSSSGTGGIAGYTF.

The rearrangement links TRBV6-6 to TRBJ2-1, with 7 bases lining up with TRBD1. There are 16 residues in the CDR3. CDR1 MNHNY and CDR2 SVGAGI come from the germline V gene (reference sequence). V dropped 5 bases and J dropped 1; count of bases not matched to a gene: 8. The CDR3 nucleotides read TGTGCCAGCAGTGGACGACAGGGTAGGTCCTACAATGAGCAGTTCTTC. Encoded protein: CASSGRQGRSYNEQFF.

The chain employs TRBV2 and TRBJ2-6; 7 bases fit TRBD1. J lost 4 bases, V lost 3 bases, and 9 bases had no gene match. CDR1 and CDR2 (germline): SNHLY, FYNNEI. The CDR3 totals 17 residues. The CDR3 DNA is TGTGCCAGCAGTGAGTCGGGACAGACGTCGGGGGCCAACGTCCTGACTTTC. The encoded protein is CASSESGQTSGANVLTF.

This clone has just a few counts. The V and J genes are TRBV5-6 and TRBJ2-5; the D gene is possibly TRBD2 (6 bases). This CDR3 is built from 13 residues. V was pared by 2 bases and J by 6 bases, with 11 bases between. Germline lookup yields CDR1 SGHDT and CDR2 YYEEEE. As DNA, the CDR3 is TGTGCCAGCAGCTTTGGGGAGGCGAAGACCCAGTACTTC. Residues: CASSFGEAKTQYF. The full variable domain, rest sourced from reference TRBV5-6 and TRBJ2-5, is DAGVTQSPTHLIKTRGQQVTLRCSPKSGHDTVSWYQQALGQGPQFIFQYYEEEERQRGNFPDRFSGHQFPNYSSELNVNALLLGDSALYLCASSFGEAKTQYFGPGTRLLVL.

The chain has TRBV19 and TRBJ1-2; D is unresolved. The V end was cut by 6 bases, the J end by 3 bases, with 8 bases between. CDR3 length: 12 amino acids. Germline-derived CDR1 and CDR2 are LNHDA and SQIVND (reference sequence). CDR3 in DNA: TGTGCCAGTAGGGCCGGGGACTATGGCTACACCTTC. This sequence encodes CASRAGDYGYTF.

As regards this clone: Mismatch with germline at one junction end may stem from a read error. Additional DNA sequences in this sample encode the identical CDR3. V is TRBV6-1 and J is TRBJ1-3; the match to TRBD1 covers 8 bases. CDR3 length: 15 residues. Looked up from germline, CDR1 is MNHNS and CDR2 is SASEGT. The CDR3 sequence: CASSELGQAGNTIYF. The CDR3, as DNA: TGTGCCAGTAGTGAATTGGGACAGGCCGGGAACACCATATATTTT.

This chain links TRBV7-2 with TRBJ2-1; unclear D gene. The CDR3 contains 13 residues. V was cut by 5 bases and J by 4 bases, with 9 bases left in between. CDR1 and CDR2 from the germline V gene are SGHTA and FQGNSA. The CDR3 loop is CASSPSRYNEQFF. The CDR3 DNA reads as TGTGCCAGCAGCCCGAGCCGTTACAATGAGCAGTTCTTC. Supplemented by reference TRBV7-2 and TRBJ2-1, the full variable domain reads GAGVSQSPSNKVTEKGKDVELRCDPISGHTALYWYRQSLGQGLEFLIYFQGNSAPDKSGLPSDRFSAERTGGSVSTLTIQRTQQEDSAVYLCASSPSRYNEQFFGPGTRLTVL.